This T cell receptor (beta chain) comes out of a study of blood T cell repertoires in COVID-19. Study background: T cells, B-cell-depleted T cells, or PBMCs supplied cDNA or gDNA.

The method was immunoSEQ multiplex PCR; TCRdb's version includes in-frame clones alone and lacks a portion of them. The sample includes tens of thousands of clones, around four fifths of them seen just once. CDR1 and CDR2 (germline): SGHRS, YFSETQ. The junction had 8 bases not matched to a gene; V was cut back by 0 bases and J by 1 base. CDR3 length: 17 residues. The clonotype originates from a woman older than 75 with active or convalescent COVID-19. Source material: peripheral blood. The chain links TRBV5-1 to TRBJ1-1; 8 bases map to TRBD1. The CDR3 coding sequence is TGCGCCAGCAGCTTGGCCTCGGCAGGGGGCCCGAACACTGAAGCTTTCTTT. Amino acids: CASSLASAGGPNTEAFF.